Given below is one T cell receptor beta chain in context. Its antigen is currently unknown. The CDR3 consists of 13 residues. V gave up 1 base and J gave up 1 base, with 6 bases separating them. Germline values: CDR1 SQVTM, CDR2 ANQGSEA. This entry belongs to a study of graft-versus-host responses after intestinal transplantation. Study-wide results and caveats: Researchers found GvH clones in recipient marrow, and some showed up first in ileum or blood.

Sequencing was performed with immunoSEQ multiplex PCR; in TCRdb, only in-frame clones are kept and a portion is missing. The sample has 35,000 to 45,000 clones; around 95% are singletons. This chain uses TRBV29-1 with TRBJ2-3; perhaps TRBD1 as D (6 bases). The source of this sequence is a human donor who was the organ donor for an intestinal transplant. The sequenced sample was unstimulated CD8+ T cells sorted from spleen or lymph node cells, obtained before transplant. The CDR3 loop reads CSVEGQGTDTQYF. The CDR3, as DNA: TGCAGCGTTGAAGGACAGGGCACAGATACGCAGTATTTT.